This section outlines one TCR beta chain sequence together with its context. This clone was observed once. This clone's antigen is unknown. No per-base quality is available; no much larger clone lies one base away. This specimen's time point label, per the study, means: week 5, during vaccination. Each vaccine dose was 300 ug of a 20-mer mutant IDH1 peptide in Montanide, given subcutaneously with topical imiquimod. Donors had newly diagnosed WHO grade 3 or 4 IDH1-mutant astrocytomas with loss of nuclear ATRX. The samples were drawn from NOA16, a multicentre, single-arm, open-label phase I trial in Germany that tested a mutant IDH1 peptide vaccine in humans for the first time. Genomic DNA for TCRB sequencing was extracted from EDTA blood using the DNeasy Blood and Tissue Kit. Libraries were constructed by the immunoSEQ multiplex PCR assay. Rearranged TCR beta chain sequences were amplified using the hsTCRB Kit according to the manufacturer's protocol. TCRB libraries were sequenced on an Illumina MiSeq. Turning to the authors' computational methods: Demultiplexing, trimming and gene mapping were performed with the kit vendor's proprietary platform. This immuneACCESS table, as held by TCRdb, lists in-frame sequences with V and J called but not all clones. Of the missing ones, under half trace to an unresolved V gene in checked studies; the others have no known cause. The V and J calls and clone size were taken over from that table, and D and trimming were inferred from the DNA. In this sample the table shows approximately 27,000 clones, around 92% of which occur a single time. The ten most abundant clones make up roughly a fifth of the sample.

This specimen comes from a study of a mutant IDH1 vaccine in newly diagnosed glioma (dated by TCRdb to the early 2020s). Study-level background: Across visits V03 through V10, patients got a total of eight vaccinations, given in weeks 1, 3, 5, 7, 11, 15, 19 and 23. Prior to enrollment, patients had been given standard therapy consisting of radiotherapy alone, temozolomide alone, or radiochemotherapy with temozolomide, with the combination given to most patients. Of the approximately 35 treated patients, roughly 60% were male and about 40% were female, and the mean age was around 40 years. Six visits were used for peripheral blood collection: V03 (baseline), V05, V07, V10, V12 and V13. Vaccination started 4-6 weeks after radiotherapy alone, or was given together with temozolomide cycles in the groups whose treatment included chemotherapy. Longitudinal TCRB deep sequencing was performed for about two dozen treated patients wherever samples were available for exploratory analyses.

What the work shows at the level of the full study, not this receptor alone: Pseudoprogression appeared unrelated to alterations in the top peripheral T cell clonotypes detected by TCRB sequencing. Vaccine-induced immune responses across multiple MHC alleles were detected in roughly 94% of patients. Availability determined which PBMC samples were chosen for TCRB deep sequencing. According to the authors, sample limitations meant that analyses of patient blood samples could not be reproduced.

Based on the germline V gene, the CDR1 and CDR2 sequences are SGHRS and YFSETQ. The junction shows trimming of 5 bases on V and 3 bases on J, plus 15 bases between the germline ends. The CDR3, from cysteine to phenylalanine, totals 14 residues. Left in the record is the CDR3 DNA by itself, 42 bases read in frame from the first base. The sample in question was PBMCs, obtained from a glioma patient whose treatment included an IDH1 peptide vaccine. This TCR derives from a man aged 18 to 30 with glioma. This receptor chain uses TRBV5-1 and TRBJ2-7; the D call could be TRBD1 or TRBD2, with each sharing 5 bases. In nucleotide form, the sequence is TGCGCCAGCAGTGACCCTGGGGGTCGCTACGAGCAGTACTTC. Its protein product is CASSDPGGRYEQYF.